Below, 22 T cell receptor beta chains from the same sample are listed, as sequenced in a study of blood T cell repertoires in COVID-19. The method was immunoSEQ multiplex PCR; TCRdb's version includes in-frame clones alone and lacks a portion of them. The sample holds more than 200,000 clones, nearly 90% seen once. Sample: peripheral blood. These receptors were collected from a man aged 18 to 35 with active or convalescent COVID-19.

The V gene is TRBV27, the J gene TRBJ1-1; 10 positions agree with TRBD1. Germline loops: CDR1 MNHEY, CDR2 SMNVEV (reference sequence). Losses at the gene ends were 3 bases for V and 5 bases for J; bases not matched to a gene: 3. There are 14 residues in the CDR3. CDR3 region: CASSLRQGATEAFF. Here the CDR3 DNA reads TGTGCCAGCAGTTTGAGACAGGGGGCGACTGAAGCTTTCTTT.

This clone has a handful of counts. The rearrangement uses TRBV5-4 and TRBJ1-3, with D perhaps matching TRBD1 (5 bases). The CDR3 runs 16 residues. The germline V gene has CDR1 SGHNT and CDR2 YYREEE (reference sequence). Trimming removed 4 bases at V and 0 bases at J, with 14 bases between. The CDR3 here is CASSLGGSYSGNTIYF. Written as DNA, the CDR3 is TGTGCCAGCAGCCTTGGGGGGAGCTACTCTGGAAACACCATATATTTT.

V usage is TRBV18 and J usage is TRBJ1-1; unclear D gene. V was pared by 3 bases and J by 4 bases, with 18 bases between. Germline V lookup: CDR1 KGHSH, CDR2 LQKENI. The CDR3 spans 16 residues. In nucleotides, the CDR3 is TGTGCCAGCTCACCGAACCCGGGATCCGGCGGCACTGAAGCTTTCTTT. This codes for CASSPNPGSGGTEAFF.

J is TRBJ1-4 and V is TRBV28, with D tentatively TRBD1 (6 bases). This CDR3 is 14 amino acids long. Germline loops: CDR1 MDHEN, CDR2 SYDVKM. V was cut by 6 bases and J by 5 bases, with 13 bases left in between. The CDR3 sequence: CASSLGQQNEKLFF. CDR3 sequence (DNA): TGTGCCAGCAGCCTTGGACAGCAGAATGAAAAACTGTTTTTT.

The chain joins TRBV30 to TRBJ1-3; D call uncertain. The CDR3 spans 12 residues. Germline loops: CDR1 GTSNPN, CDR2 SVGIG (reference sequence). V was clipped by 5 bases and J by 1 base, with 6 bases between them. The CDR3: CAWGTSGNTIYF. CDR3 nucleotide sequence: TGTGCCTGGGGTACTTCTGGAAACACCATATATTTT.

This clone was picked up many times. The rearrangement links TRBV11-2 to TRBJ1-3, with D unclear. There are 12 residues in the CDR3. CDR1 is SGHAT, CDR2 FQNNGV, per germline. Trimming removed 8 bases from V and 4 bases from J, with 9 bases in between. In nucleotides, the CDR3 is TGTGCCAGCGCGGGTGGCGGAAACACCATATATTTT. It specifies CASAGGGNTIYF.

The chain carries TRBV19 and TRBJ1-2; no clear D. V was shortened by 3 bases and J by 11 bases, with 16 bases between the two germline ends. This CDR3 comprises 13 residues. Per the germline V gene, CDR1 is LNHDA and CDR2 is SQIVND (reference sequence). The CDR3 region has the DNA TGTGCCAGTAGTATGGCGAGGGCTTCTAGGTACACCTTC. It yields the protein CASSMARASRYTF. The variable domain in full, completed from reference TRBV19 and TRBJ1-2, reads DGGITQSPKYLFRKEGQNVTLSCEQNLNHDAMYWYRQDPGQGLRLIYYSQIVNDFQKGDIAEGYSVSREKKESFPLTVTSAQKNPTAFYLCASSMARASRYTFGSGTRLTVV.

This rearrangement joins TRBV18 to TRBJ2-1; a possible D gene is TRBD2 (5 bases). Trimming cost V 2 bases and J 1 base, with 9 bases left between them. The CDR3 has 15 residues. CDR1 and CDR2 from the germline V gene are KGHSH and LQKENI. CDR3 residues: CASSPGPGSYNEQFF. The CDR3 DNA is TGTGCCAGCTCACCAGGTCCGGGGTCCTACAATGAGCAGTTCTTC.

The chain couples TRBV18 to TRBJ1-3, with D unresolved. The V gene's germline CDR1 is KGHSH and CDR2 LQKENI. Trimming shortened V by 2 bases and J by 0 bases, and 14 bases separated the two germline ends. The CDR3 length is 17 residues. The CDR3 loop reads CASSPGQAGFSGNTIYF. As DNA, the CDR3 is TGTGCCAGCTCACCAGGGCAGGCGGGATTCTCTGGAAACACCATATATTTT.

This chain joins TRBV2 and TRBJ1-6; 7 bases are a match to TRBD1. From germline, CDR1 is SNHLY and CDR2 FYNNEI. Trimming removed 5 bases from V and 5 bases from J; junction bases left unmatched: 6. The CDR3 totals 15 residues. The CDR3 loop reads CASSWDREDNSPLHF. Written as DNA, the CDR3 is TGTGCCAGCAGTTGGGACAGAGAAGATAATTCACCCCTCCACTTT.

V gene TRBV12-3 or TRBV12-4 combines with J gene TRBJ1-5; TRBD1 is a possible D gene (5 bases). The CDR3 is 13 amino acids. With 5 bases removed from V and 5 bases from J, the gap between germline ends came to 10 bases. The CDR3 DNA reads as TGTGCCAGCAGTGCCCAGACAGATCAGCCCCAGCATTTT. As protein: CASSAQTDQPQHF.

In this sample, this clone turned up a few times. The V gene is TRBV7-2, the J gene TRBJ1-1, with a possible D match to TRBD1 (5 bases). The CDR3 contains 15 residues. The ends were cut back, 3 bases at V and 5 bases at J, with 16 bases in the middle. From germline, CDR1 is SGHTA and CDR2 FQGNSA. The CDR3 region has the DNA TGTGCCAGCAGCTTGGAGGCGGGGCTGGGGACTGAAGCTTTCTTT. This codes for CASSLEAGLGTEAFF. The variable domain in full, with the rest retrieved from reference TRBV7-2 and TRBJ1-1, is GAGVSQSPSNKVTEKGKDVELRCDPISGHTALYWYRQSLGQGLEFLIYFQGNSAPDKSGLPSDRFSAERTGGSVSTLTIQRTQQEDSAVYLCASSLEAGLGTEAFFGQGTRLTVV.

V is TRBV7-9 and J is TRBJ1-4; possibly TRBD1 for D (5 bases). Per germline, CDR1 SEHNR and CDR2 FQNEAQ (reference sequence). CDR3 length equals 15 residues. V shed 5 bases and J shed 10 bases, with 20 bases lying between them. The chain's CDR3 is CASSPRDPSGRKLFF. Written as DNA, the CDR3 is TGTGCCAGCAGCCCGCGGGACCCCAGCGGCCGAAAACTGTTTTTT.

This clone occurred once. The V gene is TRBV3-1 (or the pseudogene TRBV3-2), the J gene TRBJ1-1; D is unclear. This CDR3 spans 15 amino acids. Trimming took 0 bases from V and 3 from J, leaving 11 bases between them. Germline assignment: CDR1 LGHDT and CDR2 YNNKEL (reference sequence). This CDR3 reads CASSQEREAHTEAFF. CDR3 coding DNA: TGTGCCAGCAGCCAAGAACGAGAGGCGCACACTGAAGCTTTCTTT.

The gene calls are TRBV7-8 and TRBJ1-3, with 7 bases that match TRBD1. The junction had 4 bases not matched to a gene; V was cut back by 4 bases and J by 1 base. The germline gives CDR1 SGHVS, CDR2 FQNEAQ. This CDR3 has 15 residues. The CDR3 spells CASSWDRQSGNTIYF. CDR3 DNA: TGTGCCAGCAGCTGGGACAGACAATCTGGAAACACCATATATTTT.

V usage is TRBV11-2 and J usage is TRBJ2-5; D ambiguous. The germline gives CDR1 SGHAT, CDR2 FQNNGV. V lost 5 bases and J 5 bases, leaving 9 bases between the germline ends. The CDR3 runs to 12 residues. The chain's CDR3 is CASSPVGETQYF. In DNA form, the CDR3 reads TGTGCCAGCAGCCCCGTCGGGGAGACCCAGTACTTC.

The chain combines TRBV5-4 with TRBJ2-5, with D perhaps matching TRBD2 (5 bases). V shed 5 bases and J shed 5 bases, with 13 bases lying between them. CDR1 is SGHNT and CDR2 is YYREEE in the germline V gene (reference sequence). The CDR3 is made up of 13 amino acids. The CDR3 DNA reads TGTGCCAGCAGGGGGAGCGAAGGGGAGACCCAGTACTTC. Translating it yields CASRGSEGETQYF. Variable domain in full (rest from reference TRBV5-4 and TRBJ2-5): ETGVTQSPTHLIKTRGQQVTLRCSSQSGHNTVSWYQQALGQGPQFIFQYYREEENGRGNFPPRFSGLQFPNYSSELNVNALELDDSALYLCASRGSEGETQYFGPGTRLLVL.

The rearrangement links TRBV7-9 to TRBJ2-1; D is unresolved. In germline, CDR1 is SEHNR, CDR2 FQNEAQ (reference sequence). Trimming stripped 2 bases from V and 5 bases from J, with 13 bases between. The CDR3 runs 15 residues. The CDR3 nucleotides are TGTGCCAGCAGCTTACTCACTGTGCACCACAATGAGCAGTTCTTC. Encoded protein: CASSLLTVHHNEQFF.

The V and J genes are TRBV30 and TRBJ2-1, with 7 bases that match TRBD1. The length of the CDR3 is 14 residues. Germline V gives CDR1 GTSNPN, CDR2 SVGIG (reference sequence). Losses at the gene ends were 7 bases for V and 0 bases for J; bases not matched to a gene: 6. The CDR3 here is CASGRDSSYNEQFF. Written as DNA, the CDR3 is TGTGCCTCAGGCCGGGACAGCTCCTACAATGAGCAGTTCTTC.

The gene calls are TRBV6-2 or TRBV6-3 and TRBJ1-6, with TRBD1 identical over 7 bases. The CDR3 length is 15 residues. The V segment lost 5 bases and the J segment 7 bases; nucleotides outside the gene matches: 8. CDR1 is MNHEY, CDR2 SVGEGT, per germline. For the CDR3, the DNA is TGTGCCAGCAGTCTTGGACAGGTTGGGAATTCACCCCTCCACTTT. This codes for CASSLGQVGNSPLHF.

The CDR3 region has the DNA TGTGCCAGCAGCCTTGGACTAGCGGGAGAGGGGACCGGGGAGCTGTTTTTT. It specifies CASSLGLAGEGTGELFF. The chain links TRBV12-1 to TRBJ2-2; the table's D call, TRBD2, has no DNA check behind it. TRBV12-1 represents a pseudogene. The CDR3 contains 17 residues.

The chain carries TRBV27 and TRBJ2-2; D possibly corresponds to TRBD2 (6 bases). The CDR3 covers 14 residues. Germline assignment: CDR1 MNHEY and CDR2 SMNVEV (reference sequence). V was pared by 4 bases and J by 8 bases, with 14 bases between. The CDR3, as DNA: TGTGCCAGCAGTTCCGGGGAACTAGCTGGGGAGCTGTTTTTT. Translation: CASSSGELAGELFF.